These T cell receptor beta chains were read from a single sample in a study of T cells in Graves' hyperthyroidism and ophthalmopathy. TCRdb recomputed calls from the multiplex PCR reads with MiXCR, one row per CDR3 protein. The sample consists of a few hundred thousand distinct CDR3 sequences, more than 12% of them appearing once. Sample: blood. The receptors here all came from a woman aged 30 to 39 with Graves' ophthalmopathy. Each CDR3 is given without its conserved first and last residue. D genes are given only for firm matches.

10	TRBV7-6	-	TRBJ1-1	ASSPYKTEAF
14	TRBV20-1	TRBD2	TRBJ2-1	SASGVGVAGSNEQF
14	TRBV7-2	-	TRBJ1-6	ASSLGVGDLNSPLH
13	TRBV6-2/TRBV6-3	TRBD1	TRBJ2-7	ASSYSLRGLNEQY
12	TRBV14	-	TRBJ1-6	ASSQRDYNSPLH
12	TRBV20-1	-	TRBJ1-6	SASRQDGNSPLH
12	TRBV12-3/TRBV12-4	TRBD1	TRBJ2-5	ASSYGTDKETQY
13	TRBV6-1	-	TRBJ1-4	ASSYFGGEDEKLF
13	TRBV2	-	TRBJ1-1	ASSEEGGRNTEAF
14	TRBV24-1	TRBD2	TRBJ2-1	ATSDPSGGAANEQF
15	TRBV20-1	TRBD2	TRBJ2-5	SAPQGPSGGPEETQY
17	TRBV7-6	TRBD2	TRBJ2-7	ASSLAASGGPKSSYEQY
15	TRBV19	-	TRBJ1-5	ASSQDRQNAGNQPQH
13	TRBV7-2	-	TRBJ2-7	ASSPGGPTPYEQY
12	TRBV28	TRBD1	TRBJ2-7	ASSLPGGFYEQY
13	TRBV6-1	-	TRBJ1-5	ASSVTAKSNQPQH
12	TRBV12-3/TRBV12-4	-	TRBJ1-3	ASSNRVSGNTIY
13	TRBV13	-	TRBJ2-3	ASSPQRTQAHTQY
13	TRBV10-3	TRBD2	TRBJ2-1	AISAASGPYNEQF
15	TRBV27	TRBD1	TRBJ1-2	ASSLNPPTGGDYGYT
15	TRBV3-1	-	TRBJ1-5	ASSPQVGGINNQPQH
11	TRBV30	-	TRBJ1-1	AWTGGMNTEAF
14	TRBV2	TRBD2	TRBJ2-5	ASNLRLAGGLETQY
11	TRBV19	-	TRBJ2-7	ASSMGQTDEQY
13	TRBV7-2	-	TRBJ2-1	ASSLNPGAVNEQF
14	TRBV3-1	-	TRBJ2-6	ASSPVGPRGANVPT
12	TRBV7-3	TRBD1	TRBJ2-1	ASSSGQGFNEQF
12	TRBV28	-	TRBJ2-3	ASARRGVTDTQY
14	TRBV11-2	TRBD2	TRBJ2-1	ASSPTGLAGAAGQF
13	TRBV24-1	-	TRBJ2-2	ATSDPTRDTGELF
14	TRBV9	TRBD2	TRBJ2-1	ASSVGSGGAYNEQF
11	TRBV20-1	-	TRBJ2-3	SASIPSADTQY
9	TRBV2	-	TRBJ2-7	ASLTQYEQY
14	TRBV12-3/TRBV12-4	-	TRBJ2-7	ASSSRPGGGFYEQY
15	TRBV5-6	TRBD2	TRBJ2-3	ASSLGGRGSSTDTQY
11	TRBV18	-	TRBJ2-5	ASSPRPKETQY
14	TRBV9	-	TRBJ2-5	ASSVSPDPGLETQY
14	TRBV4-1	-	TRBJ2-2	ASSQEDLLHTGELF
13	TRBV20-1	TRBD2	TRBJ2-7	SAASGGAGVYEQY
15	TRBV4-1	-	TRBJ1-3	ASSQDRGQLSGNTIY
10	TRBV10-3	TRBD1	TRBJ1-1	AISSARQGAF
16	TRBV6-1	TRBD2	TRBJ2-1	ASSEVAGGRTSYNEQF
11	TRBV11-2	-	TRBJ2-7	ASRAGPTYEQY
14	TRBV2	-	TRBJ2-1	ASIVGRTSSYNEQF
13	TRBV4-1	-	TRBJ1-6	ASGPGSSYNSPLH
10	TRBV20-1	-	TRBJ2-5	SAPSGSETQY